Shown below are 27 T cell receptor beta chains from a single sample sequenced in a study of post-analysis software for immune sequencing data (dated by TCRdb to between 2014 and 2017). Paper-wide results and their limitations: Significantly higher frequencies in patients than in controls were found for five TRBV segments, including TRBV5-6, TRBV5-1 and TRBV20-1.

The method was PCR. The instrument was an Illumina HiSeq 2500. Unique molecular identifiers were incorporated into TCR beta cDNA libraries to reduce PCR and sequencing biases. The public reads were run again by TCRdb, first through fastp at Q25 and then through MiXCR, and only productive beta chains were kept. CDR3 protein duplicates are merged, each entry listing the most common genes and DNA. Within this sample are some 700,000 distinct CDR3 sequences, with approximately 59% of them counted one time only. Roughly 12% of the sample is taken by the ten largest. Their recognized antigens are unknown. Sequenced material: blood. Every receptor here comes from a girl aged 2-10 years with multiple sclerosis.

Only one count was recorded for this clonotype. The CDR3 DNA reads TGTGCCAGCAGCCCCGGAGGGACCTTCGTGGTCCTCGGCTACACCTTC. The encoded protein is CASSPGGTFVVLGYTF. The genes are TRBV7-9 and TRBJ1-2; D might be TRBD1 (5 bases). Germline V gene sequence: CDR1 SEHNR, CDR2 FQNEAQ (reference sequence). This CDR3 spans 16 amino acids. V was shortened by 5 bases and J by 8 bases, with 24 bases between the two germline ends.

V usage is TRBV7-4 and J usage is TRBJ2-7, with D possibly TRBD1 on 6 matching bases. The CDR3 sequence is 15 residues long. Trimming shortened V by 5 bases and J by 1 base, and 15 bases separated the two germline ends. The germline V gene encodes CDR1 SGHVT and CDR2 SQSDAQ. The CDR3, as DNA: TGTGCCAGCAGCCTACCAGGGGCCCCTTCCTACGAGCAGTACTTC. Protein product: CASSLPGAPSYEQYF.

In the case of this clonotype: Germline and junction disagree at one end, which may indicate a read error. The chain joins TRBV20-1 to TRBJ2-5; possible D gene TRBD1, 5 bases. The CDR3 totals 12 residues. Per germline, CDR1 DFQATT and CDR2 SNEGSKA (reference sequence). The DNA of the CDR3 is TGTAGTGCTAAAGGGGCCCGAGAGACCCAGTACTTC. It specifies CSAKGARETQYF.

The chain links TRBV7-9 to TRBJ2-5, with 10 nucleotides matching TRBD2. Germline CDR1 is SEHNR and CDR2 is FQNEAQ (reference sequence). J lost 1 base, V lost 8 bases, and 4 bases had no gene match. The CDR3 is 14 residues long. In DNA, the CDR3 is TGTGCCAGCGGGGGACTAGCGACCCAAGAGACCCAGTACTTC. Protein sequence: CASGGLATQETQYF.

With respect to this clonotype: A read error may account for a junction end that differs from germline. The chain carries TRBV5-1 and TRBJ2-5; D perhaps matches TRBD2 (6 bases). CDR1 SGHRS and CDR2 YFSETQ come from the germline V gene. The length of the CDR3 is 14 residues. CDR3 sequence reads: CASSLIGDRETQYF. The CDR3 DNA follows: TGCGCCAGCAGCTTGATTGGGGACCGGGAGACCCAGTACTTT.

This chain connects TRBV29-1 to TRBJ2-1; 10 bases match TRBD2. There are 14 residues in the CDR3. The V gene's germline CDR1 is SQVTM and CDR2 ANQGSEA. V lost 6 bases, J lost 7 bases, and 9 bases stayed unmatched. The CDR3 nucleotides read TGCAGCGTACAGGGTCTAGCGGGAGTAAATGAGCAGTTCTTC. As protein: CSVQGLAGVNEQFF.

This clonotype appeared a few times. The chain employs TRBV29-1 and TRBJ2-3; 7 nucleotides agree with TRBD2. Germline CDR1 and CDR2: SQVTM and ANQGSEA. The J segment lost 5 bases and the V segment lost 8 bases, leaving 4 bases of the junction unmatched. This CDR3 is 11 amino acids long. The CDR3 sequence: CSHLAGDTQYF. CDR3 DNA sequence: TGCAGCCATTTAGCGGGAGATACGCAGTATTTT.

As DNA, the CDR3 is TGTGCCAGCTCGACTGCCGGGACAGGTGAGCAGTACTTC. This encodes CASSTAGTGEQYF. V is TRBV18 and J is TRBJ2-7; TRBD1 aligns across 8 bases. From germline, CDR1 is KGHSH and CDR2 LQKENI. V lost 6 bases and J lost 7; bases outside the gene matches: 8. CDR3 size: 13 residues.

The V and J genes are TRBV28 and TRBJ2-6; 7 bases fit TRBD2. The CDR3 extends over 15 amino acids. Germline V gives CDR1 MDHEN, CDR2 SYDVKM. V lost 4 bases, J lost 3 bases, and 3 bases stayed unmatched. The CDR3 protein is CASSSPGGGANVLTF. In nucleotides, the CDR3 is TGTGCCAGCAGTTCCCCGGGGGGTGGGGCCAACGTCCTGACTTTC.

The table lists this clonotype with a few counts. The chain carries TRBV7-2 and TRBJ2-5; D possibly corresponds to TRBD1 (5 bases). The ends were cut back, 6 bases at V and 4 bases at J, with 12 bases in the middle. CDR3 length equals 13 residues. CDR1 and CDR2 (germline): SGHTA, FQGNSA. The CDR3 nucleotides are TGTGCCAGCAGTAGCAGTAGGGGAGAGACCCAGTACTTC. Translated: CASSSSRGETQYF. Based on the CDR3 plus reference TRBV7-2 and TRBJ2-5, the full variable domain is GAGVSQSPSNKVTEKGKDVELRCDPISGHTALYWYRQSLGQGLEFLIYFQGNSAPDKSGLPSDRFSAERTGGSVSTLTIQRTQQEDSAVYLCASSSSRGETQYFGPGTRLLVL.

The chain combines TRBV6-1 with TRBJ2-5, with TRBD1 matching over 8 bases. After removal of 5 bases from V and 7 bases from J, the junction contained 15 bases not matched to a gene. CDR1 MNHNS and CDR2 SASEGT come from the germline V gene. The CDR3 has 16 residues. The CDR3 DNA reads TGTGCCAGCAGTACCACACCGGGACAGGTATATGGGACCCAGTACTTC. The encoded protein is CASSTTPGQVYGTQYF.

The chain employs TRBV25-1 and TRBJ2-7, with D perhaps matching TRBD2 (5 bases). The J call is in doubt because the DNA end fits TRBJ2-5 better. CDR3 length equals 15 residues. CDR1 and CDR2 (germline): MGHDK, SYGVNS. CDR3 sequence reads: CASRHSSGYQETQYF. In nucleotides, the CDR3 is TGTGCCAGCAGACACAGCAGCGGTTATCAAGAGACCCAGTACTTC.

This rearrangement joins TRBV3-1 to TRBJ1-2; 11 nucleotides agree with TRBD1. The junction had 4 bases not matched to a gene; V was cut back by 11 bases and J by 2 bases. CDR1 LGHDT and CDR2 YNNKEL come from the germline V gene (reference sequence). CDR3 size: 13 residues. For the CDR3, the DNA is TGTGCCGTTGGGGACAGGGGGAACTATGGCTACACCTTC. Protein: CAVGDRGNYGYTF.

This chain links TRBV20-1 with TRBJ2-2, with 9 bases that match TRBD2. The CDR3 consists of 16 residues. Germline V lookup: CDR1 DFQATT, CDR2 SNEGSKA (reference sequence). V trimming: 5 bases; J trimming: 5 bases; junction bases outside the gene matches: 12. CDR3 DNA sequence: TGCAGTGCTCCCAAGGCGGGGGGGCTAAGGACCGGGGAGCTGTTTTTT. Translation gives CSAPKAGGLRTGELFF.

With respect to this clonotype: One end of the junction does not line up with germline, which may come from a read error. The chain carries TRBV2 and TRBJ2-3; 8 bases fit TRBD2. This CDR3 contains 15 residues. Germline values: CDR1 SNHLY, CDR2 FYNNEI. CDR3 region: CVSSGWTSPTDTQYF. The CDR3 bases are TGTGTCAGCAGTGGGTGGACTAGCCCCACAGATACGCAGTATTTT.

This sequence joins TRBV5-1 and TRBJ2-1, with 10 bases lining up with TRBD2. This CDR3 is built from 16 residues. V shed 2 bases, J shed 9 bases, and the junction held 11 bases outside the gene matches. The germline gives CDR1 SGHRS, CDR2 YFSETQ. The chain's CDR3 is CASSLRELAGFGEQFF. The DNA of the CDR3 is TGCGCCAGCAGCTTAAGGGAACTAGCGGGATTCGGTGAGCAGTTCTTC.

The chain links TRBV27 to TRBJ2-5, with D hard to call. The J call may be incorrect, as the DNA end agrees better with TRBJ2-7. The CDR3 totals 12 residues. The germline V gene encodes CDR1 MNHEY and CDR2 SMNVEV (reference sequence). The DNA for the CDR3 is TGTGCCAGCAGATCTCCGGGTGGCGAGCAGTACTTC. Protein: CASRSPGGEQYF.

The rearrangement uses TRBV10-3 and TRBJ2-3; TRBD2 agrees at 9 bases. The V gene's germline CDR1 is ENHRY and CDR2 SYGVKD. The CDR3 has 14 amino acids. Unmatched junction bases numbered 6, after V lost 7 bases and J lost 4 bases. The DNA for the CDR3 is TGTGCCATCACCTCTAGCGGGGTGTCAGATACGCAGTATTTT. This encodes CAITSSGVSDTQYF.

This clonotype was found a few times. The chain links TRBV29-1 to TRBJ2-3, with D tentatively TRBD2 (6 bases). The CDR3 covers 13 residues. Trimming left V 5 bases short and J 0 bases short, with 9 bases between. CDR1 and CDR2 (germline): SQVTM, ANQGSEA. For the CDR3, the DNA is TGCAGCGTTTCCGGGGGTAGCACAGATACGCAGTATTTT. The encoded protein is CSVSGGSTDTQYF.

This clonotype was picked up one time. The CDR3 here is CASSLLSQSYEQYF. DNA of the CDR3: TGTGCCAGCAGCTTACTGTCCCAGTCCTACGAGCAGTACTTC. The chain is built from TRBV13 and TRBJ2-7, with D unclear. The CDR3 length is 14 residues. Trimming took off 2 bases at V and 1 base at J, with 9 bases between the two ends. Germline loops: CDR1 PRHDT, CDR2 FYEKMQ (reference sequence).

This chain uses TRBV28 with TRBJ1-5; 8 nucleotides agree with TRBD1. Trimming took 4 bases from V and 4 from J; bases not matched to a gene: 9. The CDR3 totals 16 residues. Germline V gene sequence: CDR1 MDHEN, CDR2 SYDVKM. CDR3 nucleotides: TGTGCCAGCAGTTCCCCCACAGGGGGATGGAATCAGCCCCAGCATTTT. Its translation is CASSSPTGGWNQPQHF.

The chain joins TRBV14 to TRBJ2-3, with D unresolved. Per the germline V gene, CDR1 is SGHDN and CDR2 is FVKESK. V was trimmed by 2 bases and J by 3 bases, leaving 12 bases between them. The CDR3 spans 15 residues. CDR3 protein: CASSQPKGWTDTQYF. The CDR3 coding sequence is TGTGCCAGCAGCCAACCAAAGGGATGGACAGATACGCAGTATTTT.

Only a few counts were recorded for this clonotype. The chain recombines TRBV7-9 with TRBJ2-3, with 11 bases lining up with TRBD2. Germline V gene data show CDR1 as SEHNR and CDR2 as FQNEAQ (reference sequence). The CDR3 spans 16 residues. Unmatched junction bases numbered 3, after V lost 4 bases and J lost 0 bases. The CDR3 region is CASSSRLAGSTDTQYF. The DNA of the CDR3 is TGTGCCAGCAGCTCCCGACTAGCGGGGAGCACAGATACGCAGTATTTT. The full variable domain, rest sourced from reference TRBV7-9 and TRBJ2-3, is DTGVSQNPRHKITKRGQNVTFRCDPISEHNRLYWYRQTLGQGPEFLTYFQNEAQLEKSRLLSDRFSAERPKGSFSTLEIQRTEQGDSAMYLCASSSRLAGSTDTQYFGPGTRLTVL.

The gene calls are TRBV24-1 and TRBJ2-5; perhaps TRBD2 as D (6 bases). The CDR3 has 13 amino acids. V gave up 5 bases and J gave up 3 bases, with 9 bases separating them. Germline loops: CDR1 KGHDR, CDR2 SFDVKD. CDR3 in DNA: TGTGCCACCAGTGGGACTAACGAAGAGACCCAGTACTTC. Its protein product is CATSGTNEETQYF.

This clonotype occurred a few times. The V call is TRBV7-2, the J call TRBJ2-7; 7 bases fit TRBD1. The CDR3 consists of 14 residues. CDR1 is SGHTA, CDR2 FQGNSA, per germline. Germline trimming cut 5 bases from V and 4 bases from J; bases unmatched to any gene: 8. This chain's CDR3 is CASSQDRNQYEQYF. The CDR3 bases are TGTGCCAGCAGCCAGGACAGGAATCAATACGAGCAGTACTTC.

CDR3 sequence reads: CASSLERTVQETQYF. The DNA of the CDR3 is TGTGCCAGCAGCTTAGAGCGGACAGTCCAAGAGACCCAGTACTTC. The chain carries TRBV7-9 and TRBJ2-5, with D maybe TRBD1 (6 bases). Trimming removed 1 base at V and 1 base at J, with 10 bases between. Looked up from germline, CDR1 is SEHNR and CDR2 is FQNEAQ (reference sequence). This CDR3 has 15 amino acids.

The V call is TRBV7-9, the J call TRBJ2-6; possibly TRBD1 for D (5 bases). This CDR3 is built from 14 residues. Germline V gene sequence: CDR1 SEHNR, CDR2 FQNEAQ (reference sequence). Trimming removed 5 bases at V and 3 bases at J, with 8 bases between. This CDR3 is CASSPQGGANVLTF. The CDR3 DNA sequence: TGTGCCAGCAGCCCCCAGGGTGGGGCCAACGTCCTGACTTTC.